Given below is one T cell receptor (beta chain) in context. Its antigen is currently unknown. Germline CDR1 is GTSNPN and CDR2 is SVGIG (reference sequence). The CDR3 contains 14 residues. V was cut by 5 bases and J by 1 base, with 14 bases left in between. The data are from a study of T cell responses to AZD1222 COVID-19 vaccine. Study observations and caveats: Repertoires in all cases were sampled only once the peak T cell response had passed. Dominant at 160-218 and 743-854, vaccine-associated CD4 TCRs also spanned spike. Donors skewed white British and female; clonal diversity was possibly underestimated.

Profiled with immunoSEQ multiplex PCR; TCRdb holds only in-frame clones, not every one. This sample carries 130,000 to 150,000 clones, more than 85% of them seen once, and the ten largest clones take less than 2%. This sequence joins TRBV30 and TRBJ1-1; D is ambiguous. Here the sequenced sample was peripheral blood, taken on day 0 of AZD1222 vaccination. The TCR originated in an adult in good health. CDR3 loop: CAWGETLKNTEAFF. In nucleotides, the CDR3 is TGTGCCTGGGGTGAGACCTTAAAGAACACTGAAGCTTTCTTT.